This TCR beta chain was profiled in a study of T cell responses to AZD1222 COVID-19 vaccine. Broader study findings: Females made up more of the donors, who were largely white British, and clonal diversity may have come out too low. Mapped onto spike, vaccine-associated CD4 TCRs spanned it and were dominant at 160-218 and 743-854. AZD1222 recipients seropositive at baseline numbered only five to seven.

Pooled samples include second doses given at about 4 or 12 weeks. Germline V CDR1 and CDR2: KGHSH, LQKENI. This CDR3 comprises 13 residues. The ends were cut back, 2 bases at V and 4 bases at J, with 8 bases in the middle. Remarks on this clone: What it recognizes is unknown.

Generated by immunoSEQ multiplex PCR, the TCRdb table keeps only in-frame clones and is missing some. This table has 12,000 to 15,000 clones, roughly 80% appearing once. This receptor was identified in an adult who received the AZD1222 COVID-19 vaccine. The sample consisted of peripheral blood, taken 28 days after the second AZD1222 dose. The genes are TRBV18 and TRBJ2-5; D remains ambiguous. The CDR3 loop reads CASSPGRRETQYF. CDR3 nucleotide sequence: TGTGCCAGCTCACCAGGCAGGAGAGAGACCCAGTACTTC.